This T cell receptor beta chain was identified in a study of OX40 agonist ivuxolimab in advanced cancers. Study-wide findings and caveats: Among the lowest levels of clonal expansion were found in partial responders at 0.1-3.0 mg/kg.

The germline V gene has CDR1 SGHRS and CDR2 YFSETQ. Trimming cost V 4 bases and J 1 base, with 13 bases left between them. The CDR3 is 15 residues long. The repertoire was sequenced with immunoSEQ multiplex PCR; TCRdb's copy has only in-frame clones and lacks some. The table lists 85,000 to 95,000 clones, roughly nine tenths of them singletons. In the case of this clone: Its antigen is not identified.

The chain has TRBV5-1 and TRBJ2-3, with a weak D call TRBD1 (6 bases). This clonotype originated in an adult with an advanced solid tumor such as melanoma, head and neck, liver or kidney cancer. This material consisted of CD4+ or CD8+ T cells sorted from blood, taken in a trial of the OX40 agonist ivuxolimab. CDR3 sequence (DNA): TGCGCCAGCAGCGGGCGGTCAGGGGGCACAGATACGCAGTATTTT. Encoded protein: CASSGRSGGTDTQYF.